This TCR beta chain was sequenced for a study of T-cell memory formation after mild COVID-19. Broader study findings: In pre-infection memory, a portion of responding clones appeared, which suggested that cross-reactive memory joined. CD4+ contracting clones were found mainly in CM and EM, and CD8+ ones in EMRA.

TCRdb ran MiXCR on the 5' RACE reads and lists one entry per CDR3 protein. The data show about 430,000 distinct CDR3 sequences, more than 15% seen once. Note on this clonotype: The target antigen is unknown.

Sequencing input: PBMCs or a T cell subset sorted from them (not recorded which). This receptor was identified in a man aged 18 to 29 who had mild COVID-19 (a few samples of this study predate the infection). Cell type and time point are not known.

The DNA for the CDR3 is TGTGCCAGCAGCCAAGGAGGGTTCTATGGCTACACCTTC. This codes for CASSQGGFYGYTF. The chain joins TRBV14 to TRBJ1-2; D remains ambiguous. The ends were cut back, 1 base at V and 4 bases at J, with 7 bases in the middle. The germline V gene has CDR1 SGHDN and CDR2 FVKESK. CDR3 size: 13 residues.